The source of this T cell receptor beta chain is a study of technical replicates of blood from four donors. The V gene's germline CDR1 is GTSNPN and CDR2 SVGIG (reference sequence). The CDR3 has 11 amino acids. V was trimmed by 0 bases and J by 7 bases, leaving 6 bases between them. Measured with immunoSEQ multiplex PCR; TCRdb has only the in-frame clones, and not every one. The sample carries around 100,000 clones, around 95% recorded once. V is TRBV30 and J is TRBJ1-2, with D possibly matching TRBD1 (5 bases). Sequenced: T cells isolated from PBMCs. The receptor comes from a human donor in good health. CDR3 amino acids: CAWSVGVGYTF. The CDR3 bases are TGTGCCTGGAGTGTAGGGGTTGGCTACACCTTC.